Below are 16 T cell receptor beta chains sequenced from a single sample in a study of CD8 T cells in ankylosing spondylitis. Study-wide findings and caveats: Typical of ankylosing spondylitis blood, it appeared, was a TCR beta motif of eight highly homologous variants.

No antigens are known for them. TCRdb independently ran MiXCR on the 5' RACE reads; one entry per CDR3 protein. There are 220,000 or so distinct CDR3 sequences in the sample; around 20% occur only once, and under 45% lies in the top ten. Sequencing used blood, either unsorted or a sorted T cell fraction (not recorded which). These receptors all come from a male donor with ankylosing spondylitis.

This chain joins TRBV7-3 and TRBJ2-1; D assignment may be TRBD1 or TRBD2 (6 bases each). Germline assignment: CDR1 SGHTA and CDR2 FQGTGA. V was trimmed by 2 bases and J by 9 bases, leaving 11 bases between them. The CDR3 is made up of 13 amino acids. The CDR3 reads CASSLDGGGEQFF. The CDR3, as DNA: TGTGCCAGCAGCTTAGACGGGGGCGGTGAGCAGTTCTTC.

The chain has TRBV27 and TRBJ2-3; 9 bases are a match to TRBD2. The germline V gene encodes CDR1 MNHEY and CDR2 SMNVEV (reference sequence). This CDR3 comprises 15 residues. Trimming removed 6 bases from V and 2 bases from J; junction bases left unmatched: 6. CDR3 in DNA: TGTGCCAGCAGGGTCCTAGCGGGATCCACAGATACGCAGTATTTT. It encodes CASRVLAGSTDTQYF.

This clonotype was observed a few times. V is TRBV11-2 and J is TRBJ2-7; D is possibly TRBD1 (5 bases). V dropped 5 bases and J dropped 13 bases, with 15 bases sitting between them. Germline V lookup: CDR1 SGHAT, CDR2 FQNNGV. The CDR3 totals 11 residues. The CDR3 protein is CASSRKDILYF. DNA of the CDR3: TGTGCCAGCAGCCGAAAGGACATCTTATACTTC.

Only a few counts were recorded for this clonotype. The chain has TRBV12-3 or TRBV12-4 and TRBJ1-1; no clear D gene. The CDR3 length is 16 residues. Trimming removed 8 bases from V and 1 base from J, with 20 bases in between. For the CDR3, the DNA is TGTGCCAGCCACGGCCCGCCTGAGCTTCCGAACACTGAAGCTTTCTTT. It yields the protein CASHGPPELPNTEAFF.

This chain links TRBV4-1 with TRBJ1-4; D gene ambiguous. The germline CDR1 and CDR2 sequences are MGHRA and YSYEKL. The V end was cut by 1 base, the J end by 8 bases, with 5 bases between. The CDR3 is 12 residues long. The CDR3 region has the DNA TGCGCCAGCAGCCAAGCCCTCGAAAAACTGTTTTTT. As protein: CASSQALEKLFF.

This clonotype was observed a handful of times. The V and J genes are TRBV27 and TRBJ2-1; D gene unclear. V was shortened by 7 bases and J by 1 base, with 17 bases between the two germline ends. Germline CDR1 and CDR2: MNHEY and SMNVEV (reference sequence). This CDR3 has 16 residues. The CDR3, as DNA: TGTGCCAGCAAGCCTCAAGATTATTTATCCTACAATGAGCAGTTCTTC. Amino acids: CASKPQDYLSYNEQFF.

The chain couples TRBV15 to TRBJ2-4; 10 bases match TRBD2. Germline V gene sequence: CDR1 LNHNV, CDR2 YYDKDF (reference sequence). Losses at the gene ends were 4 bases for V and 3 bases for J; bases not matched to a gene: 6. CDR3 length: 16 amino acids. CDR3 protein: CATSNGTSAFKNIQYF. The CDR3 DNA reads as TGTGCCACCAGCAACGGGACTAGCGCGTTCAAAAACATTCAGTACTTC.

This clonotype was detected ten times or more. The chain combines TRBV12-3 or TRBV12-4 with TRBJ2-2; weak D call: TRBD1 (5 bases). This CDR3 has 15 amino acids. Between the trimmed V and J ends, which lost 7 bases and 4 bases, there was a span of 16 bases. CDR3 nucleotides: TGTGCCAGCACAACCAGGGATGTGGGCACCGGGGAGCTGTTTTTT. It yields the protein CASTTRDVGTGELFF.

V and J are TRBV4-1 and TRBJ2-3; D perhaps matches TRBD2 (5 bases). The V end lost 3 bases, the J end lost 4 bases, and 8 bases lay between the germline ends. Per the germline V gene, CDR1 is MGHRA and CDR2 is YSYEKL. CDR3 size: 13 residues. The DNA for the CDR3 is TGCGCCAGCAGCCAGGGAGCGGCAGATACGCAGTATTTT. This codes for CASSQGAADTQYF.

The chain links TRBV7-9 to TRBJ2-7; tentatively, D is TRBD2 (5 bases). Between the trimmed V and J ends, which lost 7 bases and 6 bases, there was a span of 22 bases. CDR1 SEHNR and CDR2 FQNEAQ come from the germline V gene (reference sequence). The CDR3 loop spans 15 amino acids. CDR3: CASNKCEGEFCEQYF. For the CDR3, the DNA is TGTGCCAGCAATAAATGCGAGGGAGAGTTCTGCGAGCAGTACTTC.

V is TRBV7-9 and J is TRBJ2-1; D is undetermined. The CDR3 has 14 amino acids. The V gene's germline CDR1 is SEHNR and CDR2 FQNEAQ (reference sequence). Between the trimmed V and J ends, which lost 7 bases and 7 bases, there was a span of 17 bases. CDR3 in amino acids: CASTTDDQENEQFF. The DNA for the CDR3 is TGTGCCAGCACGACCGACGACCAGGAGAATGAGCAGTTCTTC.

This rearrangement joins TRBV7-9 to TRBJ2-7; 7 bases line up with TRBD2. The CDR3 contains 14 residues. The V gene end was trimmed by 8 bases and the J gene end by 2 bases; junction bases not matched to a gene: 9. Germline CDR1 reads SEHNR; CDR2 reads FQNEAQ (reference sequence). CDR3: CASATAGETYEQYF. The CDR3 nucleotides read TGTGCCAGCGCTACGGCGGGGGAAACCTACGAGCAGTACTTC.

The table lists this clonotype with a few counts. The chain links TRBV29-1 to TRBJ2-1; 10 nucleotides line up with TRBD2. The CDR3 is 15 amino acids. After removal of 3 bases from V and 2 bases from J, the junction contained 4 bases not matched to a gene. Germline V lookup: CDR1 SQVTM, CDR2 ANQGSEA. The CDR3 loop reads CSVESGRAPYNEQFF. The CDR3 DNA is TGCAGCGTTGAGAGCGGGAGGGCCCCCTACAATGAGCAGTTCTTC.

This clonotype appeared a few times. CDR3 in DNA: TGTGCCACCAGTGATACCGGACTAGCGGGAACCTACGAGCAGTACTTC. Translated, it gives CATSDTGLAGTYEQYF. The rearrangement joins TRBV24-1 to TRBJ2-7, with 12 bases that match TRBD2. The CDR3 is made up of 16 amino acids. Germline CDR1 and CDR2: KGHDR and SFDVKD. Germline trimming cut 3 bases from V and 2 bases from J; bases unmatched to any gene: 4.

This clonotype was seen only a few times. The CDR3: CSVTTGDTGELFF. The CDR3 DNA reads TGCAGCGTGACCACAGGGGACACCGGGGAGCTGTTTTTT. This rearrangement joins TRBV29-1 to TRBJ2-2; 7 bases line up with TRBD1. The length of the CDR3 is 13 residues. The V and J ends lost 6 bases and 3 bases, in that order; junction bases with no gene match: 4. CDR1 is SQVTM, CDR2 ANQGSEA, per germline.

The chain joins TRBV29-1 to TRBJ2-1, with D tentatively TRBD2 (5 bases). The CDR3 totals 10 residues. Trimming pared 7 bases from V and 12 bases from J, leaving 13 bases between. The germline V gene has CDR1 SQVTM and CDR2 ANQGSEA. CDR3 DNA: TGCAGCGGCCTGACTGGGAGGCAGTTCTTC. Residues: CSGLTGRQFF.